Following are 29 T cell receptor beta chains from one sample sequenced in a study of T cell repertoires in cytomegalovirus infection. TCRdb ran MiXCR on the reads and lists one entry per CDR3 protein. The table records 830,000 or so distinct CDR3 sequences, around a third of them present only once. Antigens of these TCRs are unknown. The specimen comprised cultured CD8+ T cells from PBMCs, sampled from culture after CMV antigen stimulation. Receptors originate from a human donor in good health (CMV status not recorded). Some clones in this sample may be carry-over from other donors' samples.

The V gene is TRBV20-1, the J gene TRBJ1-4, with D maybe TRBD1 (5 bases). The V end lost 5 bases, the J end lost 12 bases, and 10 bases lay between the germline ends. Germline assignment: CDR1 DFQATT and CDR2 SNEGSKA (reference sequence). This CDR3 comprises 10 residues. The CDR3 nucleotides are TGCAGTGCTGGGACTCGCGAACTGTTTTTT. Its protein product is CSAGTRELFF.

Ten or more counts support this clonotype. This chain links TRBV15 with TRBJ1-3, with D maybe TRBD1 (6 bases). From germline, CDR1 is LNHNV and CDR2 YYDKDF (reference sequence). This CDR3 region has 18 residues. V lost 0 bases, J lost 0 bases, and 15 bases lay in between. The CDR3 spells CATSRDQDRDYSGNTIYF. The CDR3 region has the DNA TGTGCCACCAGCAGAGATCAGGACAGAGATTACTCTGGAAACACCATATATTTT.

The chain is built from TRBV11-2 and TRBJ1-2; D is unresolved. Germline V gene sequence: CDR1 SGHAT, CDR2 FQNNGV. Trimming cost V 0 bases and J 1 base, with 9 bases left between them. This CDR3 is 15 amino acids long. In DNA form, the CDR3 reads TGTGCCAGCAGCTTAGAGTCAGTTCTTAACTATGGCTACACCTTC. This translates into CASSLESVLNYGYTF.

This clonotype occurred a few times. The chain is built from TRBV4-2 and TRBJ1-1; possible D gene TRBD1, 5 bases. The germline V gene encodes CDR1 LGHNA and CDR2 YNFKEQ. The CDR3 consists of 16 residues. V was shortened by 0 bases and J by 3 bases, with 14 bases between the two germline ends. The CDR3, as DNA: TGTGCCAGCAGCCAAGACGGGGGGGGAAAGGACACTGAAGCTTTCTTT. The encoded protein is CASSQDGGGKDTEAFF.

The gene calls are TRBV27 and TRBJ2-1; 7 bases align to TRBD1. The V gene's germline CDR1 is MNHEY and CDR2 SMNVEV (reference sequence). This CDR3 comprises 13 residues. V dropped 7 bases and J dropped 4; count of bases not matched to a gene: 4. The CDR3 DNA follows: TGTGCCAGCAAACCGGGACAGTACAATGAGCAGTTCTTC. Protein product: CASKPGQYNEQFF.

This clonotype was seen only a few times. The rearrangement uses TRBV7-8 and TRBJ2-7, with no clear D. CDR3 length equals 14 residues. Germline V gene sequence: CDR1 SGHVS, CDR2 FQNEAQ. V was clipped by 1 base and J by 2 bases, with 9 bases between them. The chain's CDR3 is CASSLGFPPYEQYV. The CDR3 DNA follows: TGTGCCAGCAGCTTAGGTTTTCCCCCCTACGAGCAGTACGTC.

The chain joins TRBV4-3 to TRBJ1-2; tentatively, D is TRBD1 (5 bases). Per the germline V gene, CDR1 is LGHNA and CDR2 is YSLEER. The CDR3 has 19 residues. The V end was cut by 0 bases, the J end by 4 bases, with 24 bases between. CDR3 in amino acids: CASSQDDYPGMPPFYGYTF. The CDR3 DNA sequence: TGCGCCAGCAGCCAAGATGATTATCCAGGGATGCCCCCTTTCTATGGCTACACCTTC.

The rearrangement joins TRBV29-1 to TRBJ2-6; no firm D call. From germline, CDR1 is SQVTM and CDR2 ANQGSEA. This CDR3 region has 12 residues. V shed 7 bases and J shed 2 bases, with 6 bases lying between them. The CDR3 here is CSAEAGANVLTF. CDR3 bases: TGCAGCGCAGAGGCTGGGGCCAACGTCCTGACTTTC.

A few counts support this clonotype. The junction differs from germline at one of its ends, possibly a read error. The chain recombines TRBV7-2 with TRBJ1-2; 8 positions match TRBD1. Germline V CDR1 and CDR2: SGHTA, FQGNSA. This CDR3 spans 11 amino acids. The CDR3 DNA reads as TGTGCCAGCAGCTTAGTCGGCAGGGGGCAGTTC. Its protein is CASSLVGRGQF.

The chain has TRBV7-8 and TRBJ2-3, with TRBD2 identical over 9 bases. V lost 1 base to trimming and J lost 5 bases; unmatched junction nucleotides: 7. The CDR3 runs to 16 residues. Germline V gene sequence: CDR1 SGHVS, CDR2 FQNEAQ. CDR3 coding DNA: TGTGCCAGCAGCTTAGGGCGGGGGGGGCAGGAAGATACGCAGTATTTT. Residues: CASSLGRGGQEDTQYF.

The chain recombines TRBV4-1 with TRBJ2-5; 7 bases map to TRBD1. Germline V gene data show CDR1 as MGHRA and CDR2 as YSYEKL. This CDR3 contains 15 residues. The ends lost 4 bases at V and 1 base at J; junction bases unmatched: 6. The CDR3 DNA follows: TGCGCCAGCAGCCGCCGGGACAGTTTCCAAGAGACCCAGTACTTC. Translating it yields CASSRRDSFQETQYF.

The chain uses TRBV19 and TRBJ2-7; D unclear. CDR1 and CDR2 (germline): LNHDA, SQIVND (reference sequence). Between the trimmed V and J ends, which lost 8 bases and 2 bases, there was a span of 10 bases. This CDR3 is 12 amino acids long. The DNA of the CDR3 is TGTGCCAGTCTCGGACCGGCCTACGAGCAGTACTTC. As protein: CASLGPAYEQYF. The full variable domain, its missing parts supplied by reference TRBV19 and TRBJ2-7, is DGGITQSPKYLFRKEGQNVTLSCEQNLNHDAMYWYRQDPGQGLRLIYYSQIVNDFQKGDIAEGYSVSREKKESFPLTVTSAQKNPTAFYLCASLGPAYEQYFGPGTRLTVT.

This clonotype was detected ten times or more. The V call is TRBV12-3 or TRBV12-4, the J call TRBJ1-1; the D is unclear. Trimming took 2 bases from V and 0 from J, leaving 22 bases between them. This CDR3 spans 19 amino acids. The CDR3 DNA follows: TGTGCCAGCAGTTTATTTCTGGGGTTATTTTCTCCCTTGAACACTGAAGCTTTCTTT. It codes for CASSLFLGLFSPLNTEAFF.

This clonotype occurred once. This rearrangement joins TRBV29-1 to TRBJ2-2, with D perhaps TRBD1 or TRBD2 (6 bases each). Trimming cost V 7 bases and J 6 bases, with 15 bases left between them. Germline V lookup: CDR1 SQVTM, CDR2 ANQGSEA. The CDR3 has 13 residues. CDR3 loop: CSGVRGVPGELFF. The CDR3 DNA is TGCAGCGGTGTTAGGGGGGTGCCCGGGGAGCTGTTTTTT.

J is TRBJ2-2 and V is TRBV4-2; 8 positions match TRBD1. The germline V gene has CDR1 LGHNA and CDR2 YNFKEQ. J was trimmed by 8 bases and V by 7 bases; bases with no gene match: 6. This CDR3 is built from 13 residues. The CDR3 sequence is CASNPRQGGELFF. In DNA, the CDR3 is TGTGCCAGCAACCCCCGACAGGGGGGGGAGCTGTTTTTT.

This rearrangement joins TRBV19 to TRBJ2-3; either TRBD1 or TRBD2 may supply D (5 bases each). The V and J ends lost 5 bases and 5 bases respectively, with 8 bases between them. Germline V gene lookup returns CDR1 LNHDA and CDR2 SQIVND (reference sequence). The CDR3 is 12 amino acids. The chain's CDR3 is CASSWGIDTQYF. The CDR3 bases are TGTGCCAGTAGTTGGGGGATAGATACGCAGTATTTT. Using reference TRBV19 and TRBJ2-3 for the parts outside the CDR3, the full variable domain is DGGITQSPKYLFRKEGQNVTLSCEQNLNHDAMYWYRQDPGQGLRLIYYSQIVNDFQKGDIAEGYSVSREKKESFPLTVTSAQKNPTAFYLCASSWGIDTQYFGPGTRLTVL.

This clonotype was observed a few times. This chain joins TRBV20-1 and TRBJ2-2, with 8 bases fitting TRBD1. V lost 5 bases to trimming and J lost 8 bases; unmatched junction nucleotides: 7. The germline V gene has CDR1 DFQATT and CDR2 SNEGSKA (reference sequence). The CDR3 spans 13 residues. The CDR3 bases are TGCAGTGCTCCGGACAGGGCGATTGGGGAGCTGTTTTTT. It translates to CSAPDRAIGELFF.

This clonotype was observed a few times. The gene calls are TRBV4-3 and TRBJ1-5; no reliable D call. There are 14 residues in the CDR3. Germline V gene data show CDR1 as LGHNA and CDR2 as YSLEER. The V gene lost 4 bases and the J gene lost 5 bases, with 12 bases spanning the gap. The CDR3 loop is CASSPTGWDQPQHF. The DNA for the CDR3 is TGCGCCAGCAGCCCCACGGGGTGGGATCAGCCCCAGCATTTT.

V and J are TRBV6-5 and TRBJ2-3; tentative D call: TRBD2 (5 bases). CDR1 is MNHEY and CDR2 is SVGAGI in the germline V gene. Between the trimmed V and J ends, which lost 1 base and 1 base, there was a span of 21 bases. CDR3 length equals 19 residues. The CDR3 nucleotides read TGTGCCAGCAGTTACTTTAATAATTATCTAGCAGGCGGCACAGATACGCAGTATTTT. Translated, it gives CASSYFNNYLAGGTDTQYF.

Only a few counts were recorded for this clonotype. The V call is TRBV7-9, the J call TRBJ1-2; maybe TRBD1 (6 bases). The CDR3 consists of 14 residues. The germline V gene has CDR1 SEHNR and CDR2 FQNEAQ (reference sequence). Trimming took 6 bases from V and 4 from J, leaving 15 bases between them. CDR3 DNA: TGTGCCAGCAGGGACAGAATGGACAGCTATGGCTACACCTTC. It encodes CASRDRMDSYGYTF.

Only a few counts were recorded for this clonotype. This chain connects TRBV5-5 to TRBJ1-2; no definite D call. The V and J ends lost 1 base and 4 bases respectively, with 11 bases between them. This CDR3 contains 14 residues. Germline V gene lookup returns CDR1 SGHKS and CDR2 YYEKEE (reference sequence). CDR3 protein: CASSLSQTPYGYTF. CDR3 nucleotides: TGTGCCAGCAGCTTGAGTCAGACTCCCTATGGCTACACCTTC. Complete variable domain (other parts from reference TRBV5-5 and TRBJ1-2): DAGVTQSPTHLIKTRGQQVTLRCSPISGHKSVSWYQQVLGQGPQFIFQYYEKEERGRGNFPDRFSARQFPNYSSELNVNALLLGDSALYLCASSLSQTPYGYTFGSGTRLTVV.

This clonotype occurred many times. The chain is built from TRBV7-2 and TRBJ2-1; D is possibly TRBD1 (6 bases). V was pared by 5 bases and J by 0 bases, with 17 bases between. Germline CDR1 and CDR2: SGHTA and FQGNSA. The CDR3 spans 17 residues. DNA of the CDR3: TGTGCCAGCAGCACAGGACAGTTCCTTCACTCCTACAATGAGCAGTTCTTC. This sequence encodes CASSTGQFLHSYNEQFF.

This chain joins TRBV5-1 and TRBJ1-5; 9 bases align to TRBD1. The CDR3 loop spans 16 amino acids. The trim removed 4 bases at V and 3 bases at J, leaving 8 bases unmatched. Looked up from germline, CDR1 is SGHRS and CDR2 is YFSETQ. CDR3 nucleotide sequence: TGCGCCAGCAGCCCGGGGACAGGGTCGAACAATCAGCCCCAGCATTTT. Translation gives CASSPGTGSNNQPQHF. Based on the CDR3 plus reference TRBV5-1 and TRBJ1-5, the full variable domain is KAGVTQTPRYLIKTRGQQVTLSCSPISGHRSVSWYQQTPGQGLQFLFEYFSETQRNKGNFPGRFSGRQFSNSRSEMNVSTLELGDSALYLCASSPGTGSNNQPQHFGDGTRLSIL.

This chain joins TRBV9 and TRBJ1-1; D possibly corresponds to TRBD1 (6 bases). The V end lost 7 bases, the J end lost 3 bases, and 19 bases lay between the germline ends. The CDR3 loop spans 15 amino acids. Germline V gene lookup returns CDR1 SGDLS and CDR2 YYNGEE. This CDR3 reads CASQTLQGRYTEAFF. The CDR3 DNA is TGTGCCAGCCAGACGCTTCAGGGGAGGTACACTGAAGCTTTCTTT.

This clonotype was found a few times. The chain couples TRBV4-1 to TRBJ1-5; no reliable D call. The CDR3 loop spans 15 amino acids. Germline CDR1 reads MGHRA; CDR2 reads YSYEKL. The V end was cut by 2 bases, the J end by 2 bases, with 10 bases between. The CDR3 region is CASSQWTGGNQPQHF. In nucleotides, the CDR3 is TGCGCCAGCAGCCAATGGACCGGCGGCAATCAGCCCCAGCATTTT.

This clonotype was seen more than once but under ten times. This chain links TRBV6-1 with TRBJ2-1; TRBD2 might be the D (5 bases). Germline V lookup: CDR1 MNHNS, CDR2 SASEGT. The CDR3 covers 14 residues. V dropped 6 bases and J dropped 1 base, with 10 bases sitting between them. The CDR3 sequence is CASREVVSYNEQFF. The CDR3, as DNA: TGTGCCAGCAGGGAGGTCGTGTCCTACAATGAGCAGTTCTTC.

This clonotype was recorded many times. The CDR3 protein is CASNLRVRGLETQYF. The CDR3 coding sequence is TGTGCCAGCAACCTTAGGGTGCGGGGATTAGAGACCCAGTACTTC. The V gene is TRBV6-1, the J gene TRBJ2-5, with D maybe TRBD2 (6 bases). The CDR3 loop spans 15 amino acids. In germline, CDR1 is MNHNS, CDR2 SASEGT. The V end lost 7 bases, the J end lost 4 bases, and 19 bases lay between the germline ends.

This sequence joins TRBV12-3 or TRBV12-4 and TRBJ1-5; D not resolved. The CDR3 has 14 residues. Trimming stripped 7 bases from V and 6 bases from J, with 16 bases between. Written as DNA, the CDR3 is TGTGCCAGCACCCTCGGCACGGGCTTTCAGCCCCAGCATTTT. The encoded protein is CASTLGTGFQPQHF.

The table lists this clonotype with a few counts. The CDR3 loop reads CASSEFRNSPLHF. The CDR3 DNA is TGTGCCAGCAGTGAATTTCGCAACTCACCCCTCCACTTT. The chain uses TRBV25-1 and TRBJ1-6; D remains unclear. Per the germline V gene, CDR1 is MGHDK and CDR2 is SYGVNS. This CDR3 comprises 13 residues. Trimming shortened V by 1 base and J by 10 bases, and 8 bases separated the two germline ends.